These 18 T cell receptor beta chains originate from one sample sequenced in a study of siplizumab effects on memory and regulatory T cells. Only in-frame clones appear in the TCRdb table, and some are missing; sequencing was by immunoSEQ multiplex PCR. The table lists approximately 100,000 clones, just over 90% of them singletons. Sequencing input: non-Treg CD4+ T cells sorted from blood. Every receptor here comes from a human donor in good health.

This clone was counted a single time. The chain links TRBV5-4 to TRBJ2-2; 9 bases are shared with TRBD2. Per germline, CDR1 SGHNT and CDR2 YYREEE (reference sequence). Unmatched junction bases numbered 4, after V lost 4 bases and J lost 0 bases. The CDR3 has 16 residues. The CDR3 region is CASSPPSGANTGELFF. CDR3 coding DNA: TGTGCCAGCAGCCCACCTAGCGGGGCGAACACCGGGGAGCTGTTTTTT.

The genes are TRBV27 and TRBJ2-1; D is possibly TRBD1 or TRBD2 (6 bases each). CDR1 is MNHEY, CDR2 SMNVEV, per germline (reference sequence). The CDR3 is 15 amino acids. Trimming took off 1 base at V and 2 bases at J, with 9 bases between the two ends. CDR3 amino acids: CASSLWGAPYNEQFF. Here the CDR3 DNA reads TGTGCCAGCAGTTTATGGGGGGCTCCCTACAATGAGCAGTTCTTC.

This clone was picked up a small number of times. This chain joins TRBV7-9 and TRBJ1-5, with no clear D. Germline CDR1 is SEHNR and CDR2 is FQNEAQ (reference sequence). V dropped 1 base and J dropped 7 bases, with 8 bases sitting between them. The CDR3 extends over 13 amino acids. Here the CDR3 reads CASSLVVGQPQHF. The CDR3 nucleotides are TGTGCCAGCAGCTTAGTAGTTGGACAGCCCCAGCATTTT.

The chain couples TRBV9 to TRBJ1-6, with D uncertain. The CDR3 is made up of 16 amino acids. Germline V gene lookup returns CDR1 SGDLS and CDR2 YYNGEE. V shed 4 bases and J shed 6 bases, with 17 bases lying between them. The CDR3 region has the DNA TGTGCCAGCAGCCCCGACGGGAGTAGACCTAATTCACCCCTCCACTTT. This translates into CASSPDGSRPNSPLHF.

In DNA form, the CDR3 reads TGTGCCAGCAGCTTTGAGCGAACAGAGAATTCACCCCTCCACTTT. Amino acids: CASSFERTENSPLHF. This rearrangement joins TRBV14 to TRBJ1-6; unclear D gene. The CDR3 has 15 residues. The germline CDR1 and CDR2 sequences are SGHDN and FVKESK. V lost 5 bases to trimming and J lost 7 bases, with 15 bases between them.

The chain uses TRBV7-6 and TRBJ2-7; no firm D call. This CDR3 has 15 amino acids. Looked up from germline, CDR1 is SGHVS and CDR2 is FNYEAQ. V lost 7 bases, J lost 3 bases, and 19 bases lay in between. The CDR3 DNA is TGTGCCAGCACCGCCAGCCCTGGCAGCTACTACGAGCAGTACTTC. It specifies CASTASPGSYYEQYF. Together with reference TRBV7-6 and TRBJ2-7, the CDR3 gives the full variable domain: GAGVSQSPRYKVTKRGQDVALRCDPISGHVSLYWYRQALGQGPEFLTYFNYEAQQDKSGLPNDRFSAERPEGSISTLTIQRTEQRDSAMYRCASTASPGSYYEQYFGPGTRLTVT.

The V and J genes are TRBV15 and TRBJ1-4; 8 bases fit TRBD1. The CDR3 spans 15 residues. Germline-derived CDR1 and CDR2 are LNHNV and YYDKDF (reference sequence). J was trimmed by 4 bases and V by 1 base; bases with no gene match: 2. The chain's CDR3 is CATSRVDRDNEKLFF. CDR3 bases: TGTGCCACCAGCAGAGTGGACAGGGATAATGAAAAACTGTTTTTT.

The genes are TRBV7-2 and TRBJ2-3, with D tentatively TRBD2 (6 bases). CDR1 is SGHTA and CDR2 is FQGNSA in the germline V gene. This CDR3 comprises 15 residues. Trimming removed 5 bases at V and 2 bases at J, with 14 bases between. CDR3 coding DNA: TGTGCCAGCAGCCAACAATGGACTACCACAGATACGCAGTATTTT. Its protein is CASSQQWTTTDTQYF. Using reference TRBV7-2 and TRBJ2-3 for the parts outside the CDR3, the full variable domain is GAGVSQSPSNKVTEKGKDVELRCDPISGHTALYWYRQSLGQGLEFLIYFQGNSAPDKSGLPSDRFSAERTGGSVSTLTIQRTQQEDSAVYLCASSQQWTTTDTQYFGPGTRLTVL.

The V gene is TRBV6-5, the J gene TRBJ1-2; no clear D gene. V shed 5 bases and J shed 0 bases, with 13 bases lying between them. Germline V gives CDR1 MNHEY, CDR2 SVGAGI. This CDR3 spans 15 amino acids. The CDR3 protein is CASSVQARANYGYTF. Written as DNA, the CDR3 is TGTGCCAGCAGTGTTCAGGCACGTGCTAACTATGGCTACACCTTC.

The CDR3 here is CASSLVQLSSYNEQFF. The CDR3 nucleotides are TGCGCCAGCAGCTTGGTACAGCTAAGCTCCTACAATGAGCAGTTCTTC. The rearrangement joins TRBV5-1 to TRBJ2-1; D ambiguous. CDR3 length equals 16 residues. The V end was cut by 0 bases, the J end by 0 bases, with 10 bases between. From germline, CDR1 is SGHRS and CDR2 YFSETQ.

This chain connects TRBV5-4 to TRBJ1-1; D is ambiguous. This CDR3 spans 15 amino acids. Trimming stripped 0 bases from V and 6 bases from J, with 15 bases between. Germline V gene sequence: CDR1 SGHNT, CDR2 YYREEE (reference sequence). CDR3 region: CASSLAEQFGAEAFF. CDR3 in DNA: TGTGCCAGCAGCTTGGCCGAACAATTCGGAGCTGAAGCTTTCTTT.

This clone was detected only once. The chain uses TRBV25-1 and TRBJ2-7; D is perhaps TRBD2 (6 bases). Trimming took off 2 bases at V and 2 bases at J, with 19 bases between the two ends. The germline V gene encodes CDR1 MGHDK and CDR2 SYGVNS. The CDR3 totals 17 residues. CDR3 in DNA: TGTGCCAGCAGTGAACCCCCCGAGGGGAGGCTCCCCTACGAGCAGTACTTC. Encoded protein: CASSEPPEGRLPYEQYF.

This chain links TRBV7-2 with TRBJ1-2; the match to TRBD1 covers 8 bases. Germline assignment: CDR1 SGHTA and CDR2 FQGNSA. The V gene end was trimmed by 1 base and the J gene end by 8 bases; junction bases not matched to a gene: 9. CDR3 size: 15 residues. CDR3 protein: CASSLVRDRTGGYTF. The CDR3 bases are TGTGCCAGCAGCTTAGTTCGGGACAGGACGGGCGGCTACACCTTC.

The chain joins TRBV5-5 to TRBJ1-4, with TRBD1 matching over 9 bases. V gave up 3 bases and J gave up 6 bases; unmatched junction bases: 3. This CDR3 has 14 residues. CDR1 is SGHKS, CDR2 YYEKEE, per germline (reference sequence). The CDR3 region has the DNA TGTGCCAGCAGCTGGACAGGGGCGGATGAAAAACTGTTTTTT. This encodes CASSWTGADEKLFF. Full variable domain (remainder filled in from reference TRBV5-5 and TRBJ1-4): DAGVTQSPTHLIKTRGQQVTLRCSPISGHKSVSWYQQVLGQGPQFIFQYYEKEERGRGNFPDRFSARQFPNYSSELNVNALLLGDSALYLCASSWTGADEKLFFGSGTQLSVL.

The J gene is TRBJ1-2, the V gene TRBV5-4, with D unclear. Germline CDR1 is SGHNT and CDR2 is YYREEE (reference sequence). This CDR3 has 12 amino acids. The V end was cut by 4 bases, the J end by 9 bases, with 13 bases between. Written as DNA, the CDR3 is TGTGCCAGCAGCAGGGCGTTAAGAAGCTACACCTTC. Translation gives CASSRALRSYTF.

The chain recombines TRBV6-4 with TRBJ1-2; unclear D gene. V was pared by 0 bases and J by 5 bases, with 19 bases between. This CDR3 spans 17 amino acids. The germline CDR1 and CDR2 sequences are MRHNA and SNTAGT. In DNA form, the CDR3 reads TGTGCCAGCAGTGACTCCGGCCTTGTCTCACCACCTTATGGCTACACCTTC. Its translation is CASSDSGLVSPPYGYTF.

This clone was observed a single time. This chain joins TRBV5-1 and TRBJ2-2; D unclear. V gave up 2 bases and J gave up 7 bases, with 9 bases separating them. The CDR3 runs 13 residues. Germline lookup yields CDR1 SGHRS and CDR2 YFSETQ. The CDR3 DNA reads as TGCGCCAGCAGCTTACAAACGGGCGGGGAGCTGTTTTTT. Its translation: CASSLQTGGELFF.

CDR3 DNA sequence: TGCGCCAGCAGCTTGGAGTTGGGGAAGACCCAGTACTTC. Its translation is CASSLELGKTQYF. The chain joins TRBV5-1 to TRBJ2-5, with D uncertain. Germline CDR1 is SGHRS and CDR2 is YFSETQ. The CDR3 has 13 residues. Trimming took 0 bases from V and 6 from J, leaving 9 bases between them.